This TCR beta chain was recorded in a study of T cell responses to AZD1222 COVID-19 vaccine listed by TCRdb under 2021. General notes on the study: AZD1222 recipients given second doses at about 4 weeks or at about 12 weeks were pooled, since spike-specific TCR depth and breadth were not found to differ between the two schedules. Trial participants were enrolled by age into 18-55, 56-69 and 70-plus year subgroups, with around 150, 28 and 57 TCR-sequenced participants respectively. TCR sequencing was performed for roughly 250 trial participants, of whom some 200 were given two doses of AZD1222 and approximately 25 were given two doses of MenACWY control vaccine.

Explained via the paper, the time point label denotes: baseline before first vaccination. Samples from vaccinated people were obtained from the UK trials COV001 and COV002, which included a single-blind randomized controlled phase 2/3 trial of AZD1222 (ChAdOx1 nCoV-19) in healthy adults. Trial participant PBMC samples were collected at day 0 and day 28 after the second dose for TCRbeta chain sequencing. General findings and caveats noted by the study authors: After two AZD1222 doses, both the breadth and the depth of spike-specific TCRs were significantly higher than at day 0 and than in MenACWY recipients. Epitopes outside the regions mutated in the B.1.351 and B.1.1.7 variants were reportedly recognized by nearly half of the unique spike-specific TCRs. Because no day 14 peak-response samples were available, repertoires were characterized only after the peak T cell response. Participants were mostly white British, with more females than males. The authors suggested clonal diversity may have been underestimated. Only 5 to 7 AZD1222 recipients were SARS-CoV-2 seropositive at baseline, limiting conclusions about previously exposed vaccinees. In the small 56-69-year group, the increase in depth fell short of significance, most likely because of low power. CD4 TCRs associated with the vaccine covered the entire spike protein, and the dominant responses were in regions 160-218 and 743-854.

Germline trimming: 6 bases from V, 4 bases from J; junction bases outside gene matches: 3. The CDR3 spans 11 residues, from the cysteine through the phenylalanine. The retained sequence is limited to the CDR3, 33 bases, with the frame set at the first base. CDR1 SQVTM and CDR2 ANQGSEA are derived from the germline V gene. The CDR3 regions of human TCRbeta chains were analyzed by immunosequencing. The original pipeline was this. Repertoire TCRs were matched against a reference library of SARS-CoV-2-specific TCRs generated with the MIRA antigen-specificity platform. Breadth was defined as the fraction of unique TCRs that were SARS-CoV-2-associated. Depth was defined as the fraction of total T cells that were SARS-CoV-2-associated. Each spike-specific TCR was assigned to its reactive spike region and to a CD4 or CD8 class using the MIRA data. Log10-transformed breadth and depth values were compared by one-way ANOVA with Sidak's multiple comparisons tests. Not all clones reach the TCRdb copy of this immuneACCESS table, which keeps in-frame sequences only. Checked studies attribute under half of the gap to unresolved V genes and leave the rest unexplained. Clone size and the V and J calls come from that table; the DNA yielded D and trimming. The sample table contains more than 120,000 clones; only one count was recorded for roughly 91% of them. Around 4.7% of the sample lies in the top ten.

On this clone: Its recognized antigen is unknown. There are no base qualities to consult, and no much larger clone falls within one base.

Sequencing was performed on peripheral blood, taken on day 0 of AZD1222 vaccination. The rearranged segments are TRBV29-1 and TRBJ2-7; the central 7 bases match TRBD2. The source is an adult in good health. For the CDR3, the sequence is CSVDSGYEQYF. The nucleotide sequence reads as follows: TGCAGCGTCGATAGCGGGTACGAGCAGTACTTC.